Presented here are 3 T cell receptor beta chains from one specimen sequenced in a study of blood T cells in healthy people across ages. A second PCR of roughly 7 to 11 cycles used a sample-barcoded 5' primer and a J-beta primer mix. One entry per CDR3 protein results from TCRdb running MiXCR on the 5' RACE reads. Of more than 800,000 distinct CDR3 sequences in the sample, more than 40% were seen once. The sequenced sample was blood. The receptors originated from an older woman in good health.

V usage is TRBV20-1 and J usage is TRBJ2-3, with 11 nucleotides matching TRBD2. The CDR3 extends over 15 amino acids. Germline-derived CDR1 and CDR2 are DFQATT and SNEGSKA (reference sequence). Unmatched junction bases numbered 6, after V lost 3 bases and J lost 4 bases. The CDR3 reads CSASKSLAGADTQYF. As DNA, the CDR3 is TGCAGTGCTAGCAAGTCACTAGCGGGAGCAGATACGCAGTATTTT.

Concerning this clonotype: A single base separates this from a much larger clone, so it may be a read error. The J gene is TRBJ2-5, the V gene TRBV6-1; D possibly corresponds to TRBD2 (5 bases). The end of the DNA is better explained by TRBJ2-7, so the J call may be wrong. This CDR3 contains 13 residues. The germline V gene has CDR1 MNHNS and CDR2 SASEGT. The CDR3 sequence is CASSAGCSYEQYF. Here the CDR3 DNA reads TGTGCCAGCAGTGCGGGATGCTCCTACGAGCAGTACTTC.

This clonotype was observed a handful of times. This sequence joins TRBV14 and TRBJ2-1, with TRBD2 matching 12 bases. Per germline, CDR1 SGHDN and CDR2 FVKESK. V was clipped by 3 bases and J by 1 base; unmatched bases: 7. This CDR3 is 18 amino acids long. The CDR3 here is CASSQTLAGGKSYNEQFF. As DNA, the CDR3 is TGTGCCAGCAGCCAGACCCTAGCGGGAGGGAAATCCTACAATGAGCAGTTCTTC.